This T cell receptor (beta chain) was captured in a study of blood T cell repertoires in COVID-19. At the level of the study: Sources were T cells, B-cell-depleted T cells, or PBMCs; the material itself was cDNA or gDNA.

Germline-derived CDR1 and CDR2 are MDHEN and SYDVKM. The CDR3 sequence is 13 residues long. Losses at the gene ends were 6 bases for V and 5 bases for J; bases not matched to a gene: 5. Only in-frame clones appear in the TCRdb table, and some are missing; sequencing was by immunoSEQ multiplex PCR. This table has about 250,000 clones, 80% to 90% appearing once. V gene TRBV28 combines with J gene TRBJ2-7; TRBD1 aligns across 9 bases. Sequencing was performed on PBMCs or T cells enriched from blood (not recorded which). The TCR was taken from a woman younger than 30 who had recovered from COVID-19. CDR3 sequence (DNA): TGTGCCAGCAGGGGGACAGGGATACACGAGCAGTACTTC. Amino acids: CASRGTGIHEQYF.